Sequencing of this T cell receptor beta chain was carried out in a study of cytotoxic CD8 clonotypes in ibrutinib-treated CLL. The length of the CDR3 is 11 residues. Germline lookup yields CDR1 MNHNS and CDR2 SASEGT. Trimming removed 5 bases from V and 7 bases from J, with 6 bases in between. Profiled with immunoSEQ multiplex PCR; TCRdb holds only in-frame clones, not every one. The data show some 150,000 clones, about four fifths seen once. V usage is TRBV6-1 and J usage is TRBJ2-1, with no clear D. The TCR comes from a human donor with chronic lymphocytic leukemia. Specimen: PBMCs, collected after 12 months of ibrutinib treatment. The CDR3 nucleotides read TGTGCCAGCAGTTTAGGGAATGAGCAGTTCTTC. Amino acids: CASSLGNEQFF.